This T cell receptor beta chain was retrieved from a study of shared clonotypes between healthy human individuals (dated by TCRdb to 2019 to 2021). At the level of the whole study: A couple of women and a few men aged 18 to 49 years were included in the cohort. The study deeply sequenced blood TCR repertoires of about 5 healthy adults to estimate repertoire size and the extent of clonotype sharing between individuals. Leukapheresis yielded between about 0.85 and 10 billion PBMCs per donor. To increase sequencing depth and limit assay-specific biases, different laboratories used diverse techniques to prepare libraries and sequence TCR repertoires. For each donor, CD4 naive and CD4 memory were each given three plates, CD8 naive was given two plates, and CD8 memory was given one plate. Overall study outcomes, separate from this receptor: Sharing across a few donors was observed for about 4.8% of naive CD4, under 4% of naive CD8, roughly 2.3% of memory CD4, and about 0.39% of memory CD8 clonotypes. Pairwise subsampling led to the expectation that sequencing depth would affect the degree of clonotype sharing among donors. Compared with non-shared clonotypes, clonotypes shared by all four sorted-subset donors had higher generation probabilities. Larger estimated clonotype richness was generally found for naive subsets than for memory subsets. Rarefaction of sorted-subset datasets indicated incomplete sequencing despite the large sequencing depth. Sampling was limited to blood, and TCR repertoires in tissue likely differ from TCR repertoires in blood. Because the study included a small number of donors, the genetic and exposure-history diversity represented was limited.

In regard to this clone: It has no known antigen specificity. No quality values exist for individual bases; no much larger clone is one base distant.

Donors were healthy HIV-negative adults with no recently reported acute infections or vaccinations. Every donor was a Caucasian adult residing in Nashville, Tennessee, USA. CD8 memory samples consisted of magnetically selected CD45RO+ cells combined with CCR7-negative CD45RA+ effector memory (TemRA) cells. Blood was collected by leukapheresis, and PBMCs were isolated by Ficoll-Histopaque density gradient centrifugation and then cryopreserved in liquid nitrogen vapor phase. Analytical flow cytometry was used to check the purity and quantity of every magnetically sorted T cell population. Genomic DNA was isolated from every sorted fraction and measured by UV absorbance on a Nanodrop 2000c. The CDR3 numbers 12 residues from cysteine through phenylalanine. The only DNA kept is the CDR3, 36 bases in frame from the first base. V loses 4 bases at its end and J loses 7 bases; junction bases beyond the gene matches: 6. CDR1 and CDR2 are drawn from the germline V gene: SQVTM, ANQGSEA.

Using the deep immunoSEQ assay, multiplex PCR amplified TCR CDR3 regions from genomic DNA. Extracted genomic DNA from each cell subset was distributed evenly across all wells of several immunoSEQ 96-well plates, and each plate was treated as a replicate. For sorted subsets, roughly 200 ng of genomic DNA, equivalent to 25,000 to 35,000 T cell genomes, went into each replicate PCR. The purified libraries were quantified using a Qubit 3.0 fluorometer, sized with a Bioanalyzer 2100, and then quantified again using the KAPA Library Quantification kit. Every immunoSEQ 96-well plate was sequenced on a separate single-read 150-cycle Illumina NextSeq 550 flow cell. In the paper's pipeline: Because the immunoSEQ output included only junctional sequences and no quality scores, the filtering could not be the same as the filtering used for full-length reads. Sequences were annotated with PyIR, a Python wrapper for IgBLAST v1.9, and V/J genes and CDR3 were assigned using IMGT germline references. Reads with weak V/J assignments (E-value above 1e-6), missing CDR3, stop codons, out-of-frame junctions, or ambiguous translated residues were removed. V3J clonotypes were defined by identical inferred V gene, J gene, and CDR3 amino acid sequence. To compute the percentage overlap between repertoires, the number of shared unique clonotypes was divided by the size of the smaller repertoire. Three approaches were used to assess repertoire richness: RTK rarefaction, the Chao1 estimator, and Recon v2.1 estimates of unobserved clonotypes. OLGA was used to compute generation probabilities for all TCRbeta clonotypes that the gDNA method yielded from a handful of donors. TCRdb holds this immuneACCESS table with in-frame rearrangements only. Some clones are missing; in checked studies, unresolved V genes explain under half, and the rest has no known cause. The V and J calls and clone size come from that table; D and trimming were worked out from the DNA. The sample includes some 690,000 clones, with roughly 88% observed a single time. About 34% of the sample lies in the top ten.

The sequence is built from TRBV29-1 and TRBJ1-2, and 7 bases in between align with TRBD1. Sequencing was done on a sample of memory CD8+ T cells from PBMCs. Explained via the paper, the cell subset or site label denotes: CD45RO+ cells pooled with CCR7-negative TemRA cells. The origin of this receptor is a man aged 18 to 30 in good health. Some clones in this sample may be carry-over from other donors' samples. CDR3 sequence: CSVATGAGGYTF. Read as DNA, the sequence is TGCAGCGTTGCCACAGGGGCAGGTGGCTACACCTTC.